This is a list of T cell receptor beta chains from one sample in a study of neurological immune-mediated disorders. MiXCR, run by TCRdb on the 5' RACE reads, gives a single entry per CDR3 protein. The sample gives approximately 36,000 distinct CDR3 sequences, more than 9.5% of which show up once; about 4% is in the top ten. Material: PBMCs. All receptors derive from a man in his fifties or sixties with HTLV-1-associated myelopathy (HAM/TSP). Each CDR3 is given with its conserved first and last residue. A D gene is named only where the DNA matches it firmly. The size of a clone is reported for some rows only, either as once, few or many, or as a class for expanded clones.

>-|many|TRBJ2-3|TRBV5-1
CASSYSSTDTQYF
TGCGCCAGCAGCTACTCTAGCACAGATACGCAGTATTTT
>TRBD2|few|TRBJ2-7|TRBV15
CATSRETQRGEQYF
TGTGCCACCAGCAGAGAAACCCAGCGGGGTGAGCAGTACTTC
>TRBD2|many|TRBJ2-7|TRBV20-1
CSARATSGMLEQYF
TGCAGTGCTAGAGCGACTAGCGGGATGCTCGAGCAGTACTTC
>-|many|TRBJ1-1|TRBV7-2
CASSLNSGGTEAFF
TGTGCCAGCAGCTTAAACTCGGGAGGCACTGAAGCTTTCTTT
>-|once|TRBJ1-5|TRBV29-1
CSVEEGQNQPQHF
TGCAGCGTTGAAGAAGGACAGAATCAGCCCCAGCATTTT
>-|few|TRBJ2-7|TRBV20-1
CSAREEGYEQYF
TGCAGTGCTAGAGAGGAGGGATACGAGCAGTACTTC
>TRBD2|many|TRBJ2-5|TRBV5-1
CASSLVRREPRQETQYF
TGCGCCAGCAGCTTGGTTCGGCGGGAGCCAAGACAAGAGACCCAGTACTTC
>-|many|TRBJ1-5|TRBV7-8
CASSLGLSAAPDQPQHF
TGTGCCAGCAGCTTAGGTTTGTCAGCCGCTCCGGATCAGCCCCAGCATTTT
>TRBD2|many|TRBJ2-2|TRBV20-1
CSAIASGRARWTGELFF
TGCAGTGCTATCGCGAGCGGGAGGGCAAGGTGGACCGGGGAGCTGTTTTTT
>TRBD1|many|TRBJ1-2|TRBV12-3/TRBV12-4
CASSSARTGPVYGYTF
TGTGCCAGCAGTTCGGCCCGGACAGGGCCCGTTTATGGCTACACCTTC
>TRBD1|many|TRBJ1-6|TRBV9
CASSSDRAESPLHF
TGTGCCAGCAGCTCAGACAGGGCAGAATCACCCCTCCACTTT
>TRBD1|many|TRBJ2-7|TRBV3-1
CASSRTGGYEQYF
TGTGCCAGCAGCCGGACAGGGGGCTACGAGCAGTACTTC
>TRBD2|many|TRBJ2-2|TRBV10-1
CASSESIGTSGRSGELFF
TGCGCCAGCAGTGAGTCGATAGGAACTAGCGGCCGGAGTGGGGAGCTGTTTTTT
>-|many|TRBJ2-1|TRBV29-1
CSVEGGQFF
TGCAGCGTTGAGGGCGGGCAGTTCTTC
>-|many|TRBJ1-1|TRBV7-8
CASSPPGGRGTEAFF
TGTGCCAGCAGCCCCCCCGGAGGGAGAGGCACTGAAGCTTTCTTT
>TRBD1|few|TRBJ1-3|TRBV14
CASSSPGQGFRNTIYF
TGTGCCAGCAGCTCCCCTGGACAGGGTTTTCGAAACACCATATATTTT
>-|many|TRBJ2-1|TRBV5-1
CASSLEGVGLSYNEQFF
TGCGCCAGCAGCTTGGAGGGTGTAGGGTTATCCTACAATGAGCAGTTCTTC
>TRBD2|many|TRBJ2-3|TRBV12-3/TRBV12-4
CASSLIQREGRDTQYF
TGTGCCAGCAGCTTGATCCAGCGGGAGGGCAGGGATACGCAGTATTTT
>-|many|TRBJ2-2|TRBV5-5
CASRGGTGLRSPGLFF
TGTGCCAGCAGGGGAGGGACAGGACTACGCTCGCCTGGGCTGTTTTTT
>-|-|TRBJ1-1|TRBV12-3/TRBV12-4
CASSPCGGEAFF
TGTGCCAGCAGCCCGTGTGGGGGCGAAGCTTTCTTT
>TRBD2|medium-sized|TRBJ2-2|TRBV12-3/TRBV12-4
CASSDRLAGVSGELFF
TGTGCCAGCAGTGACCGACTAGCGGGAGTCTCCGGGGAGCTGTTTTTT
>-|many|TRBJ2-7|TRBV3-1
CASSQVPTSRRNPYEQYF
TGTGCCAGCAGCCAAGTCCCAACTTCCAGACGGAATCCTTACGAGCAGTACTTC
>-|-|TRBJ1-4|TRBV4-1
CASSQEGYADEKLFF
TGCGCCAGCAGCCAAGAGGGCTACGCTGATGAAAAACTGTTTTTT
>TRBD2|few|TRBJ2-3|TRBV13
CASSLNPGLAGGSADTQYF
TGTGCCAGCAGCTTGAACCCGGGACTAGCGGGAGGGAGCGCAGATACGCAGTATTTT
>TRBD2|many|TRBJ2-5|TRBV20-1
CSASASASGRHQETQYF
TGCAGTGCTAGTGCATCGGCTAGCGGGAGGCACCAAGAGACCCAGTACTTC
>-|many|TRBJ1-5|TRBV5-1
CASSPTGINNQPQHF
TGCGCCAGCAGTCCAACAGGGATTAACAATCAGCCCCAGCATTTT
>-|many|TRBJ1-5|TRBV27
CASGRYSNQPQHF
TGTGCCAGTGGCCGATATAGCAATCAGCCCCAGCATTTT
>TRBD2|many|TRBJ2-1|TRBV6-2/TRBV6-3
CASSYPLGGRVYNEQFF
TGTGCCAGCAGCTACCCCCTCGGCGGGAGGGTCTACAATGAGCAGTTCTTC
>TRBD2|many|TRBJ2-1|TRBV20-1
CSARVRPGLAGGHEQFF
TGCAGTGCTAGAGTCCGGCCAGGGCTAGCGGGGGGACATGAGCAGTTCTTC
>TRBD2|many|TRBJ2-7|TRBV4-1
CASSQDSGRITYEQYF
TGCGCCAGCAGCCAAGATAGCGGGAGGATTACCTACGAGCAGTACTTC
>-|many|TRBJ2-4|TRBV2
CATQGGAIRNIQYF
TGTGCCACCCAGGGGGGGGCGATTCGGAACATTCAGTACTTC
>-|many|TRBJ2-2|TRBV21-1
CASSICYWTSGYTGELFF
TGTGCCAGCAGCATCTGTTACTGGACTAGCGGTTACACCGGGGAGCTGTTTTTT
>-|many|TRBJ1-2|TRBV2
CASSDPDSNYGYTF
TGTGCCAGCAGTGATCCCGATTCTAACTATGGCTACACCTTC
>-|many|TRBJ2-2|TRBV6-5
CASSYAGETGELFF
TGTGCCAGCAGTTACGCAGGGGAGACCGGGGAGCTGTTTTTT
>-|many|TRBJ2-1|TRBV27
CASSFGTRPGEQFF
TGTGCCAGCAGTTTCGGGACTCGACCTGGGGAGCAGTTCTTC
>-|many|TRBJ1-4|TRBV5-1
CASSLAGNRFNEKLFF
TGCGCCAGCAGCTTGGCCGGGAACAGGTTTAATGAAAAACTGTTTTTT
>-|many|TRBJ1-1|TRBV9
CASSVRGDMNTEAFF
TGTGCCAGCAGCGTCCGCGGGGACATGAACACTGAAGCTTTCTTT
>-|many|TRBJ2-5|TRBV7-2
CASSSTAIQETQYF
TGTGCCAGCAGCTCAACAGCAATTCAAGAGACCCAGTACTTC
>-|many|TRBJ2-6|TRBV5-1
CASSPSGFPSSGANVLTF
TGCGCCAGCAGCCCTTCAGGGTTTCCCAGCTCTGGGGCCAACGTCCTGACTTTC